The source of this TCR beta chain is a study of shared T cell receptors in the human thymus. J lost 1 base, V lost 5 bases, and 10 bases had no gene match. The V gene's germline CDR1 is SGHTA and CDR2 FQGNSA. This CDR3 contains 16 residues. Sequencing was performed with immunoSEQ multiplex PCR; in TCRdb, only in-frame clones are kept and a portion is missing. Among hundreds of thousands of clones, 87% were seen once, and the ten largest hold over 0.008%. These data were also reused for a study on human thymus T cells. That work contributes: The sample donors, healthy Finnish infants, were having corrective surgery for congenital heart defects. The study used thymus tissue resected during corrective heart surgery. It looked as if thymic and blood repertoires used V and J genes in a biased way. Related work showed strongly overlapping thymic repertoires across unrelated individuals.

Sequences were obtained from thymocytes. This receptor was obtained from a boy less than two years old with a congenital heart defect. The chain links TRBV7-2 to TRBJ1-1, with 7 bases fitting TRBD1. The CDR3 region has the DNA TGTGCCAGCAGCCTCTACCGGGACAGATCGAACACTGAAGCTTTCTTT. Its translation is CASSLYRDRSNTEAFF.